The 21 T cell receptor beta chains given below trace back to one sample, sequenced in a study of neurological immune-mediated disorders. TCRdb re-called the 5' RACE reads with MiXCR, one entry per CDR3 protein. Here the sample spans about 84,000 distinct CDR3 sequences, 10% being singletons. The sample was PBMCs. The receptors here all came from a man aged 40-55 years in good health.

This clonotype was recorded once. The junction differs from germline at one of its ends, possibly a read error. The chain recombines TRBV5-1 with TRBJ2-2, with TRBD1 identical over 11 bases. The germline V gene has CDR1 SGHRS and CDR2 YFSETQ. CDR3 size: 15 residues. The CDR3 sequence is CASSQDRGRPVERFF. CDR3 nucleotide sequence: TGCGCCAGCAGCCAGGACAGGGGGCGTCCCGTGGAGCGGTTTTTT.

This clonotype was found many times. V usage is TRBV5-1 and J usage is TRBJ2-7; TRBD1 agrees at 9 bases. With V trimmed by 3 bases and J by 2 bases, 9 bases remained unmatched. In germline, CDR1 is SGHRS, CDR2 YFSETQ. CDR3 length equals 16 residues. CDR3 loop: CASSSPTGTGPYEQYF. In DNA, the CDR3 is TGCGCCAGCAGCTCACCTACCGGGACAGGGCCCTACGAGCAGTACTTC.

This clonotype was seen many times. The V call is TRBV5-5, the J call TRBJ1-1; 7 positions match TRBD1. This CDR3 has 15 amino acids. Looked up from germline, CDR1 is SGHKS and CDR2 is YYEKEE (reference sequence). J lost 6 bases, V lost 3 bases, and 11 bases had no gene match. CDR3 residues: CASSWKQQGWPEAFF. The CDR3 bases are TGTGCCAGCAGCTGGAAGCAACAGGGGTGGCCTGAAGCTTTCTTT.

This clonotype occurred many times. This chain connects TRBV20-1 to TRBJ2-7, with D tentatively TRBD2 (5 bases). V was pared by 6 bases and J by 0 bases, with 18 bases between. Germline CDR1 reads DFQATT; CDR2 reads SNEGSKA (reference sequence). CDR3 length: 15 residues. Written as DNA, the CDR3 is TGCAGTGCGCAGCCCTCTAGCCTTACCTCCTACGAGCAGTACTTC. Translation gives CSAQPSSLTSYEQYF.

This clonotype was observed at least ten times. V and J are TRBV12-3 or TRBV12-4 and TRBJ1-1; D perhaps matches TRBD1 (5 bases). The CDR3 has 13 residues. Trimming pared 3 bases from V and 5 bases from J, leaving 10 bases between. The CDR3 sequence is CASSFGGETEAFF. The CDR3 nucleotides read TGTGCCAGCAGTTTTGGGGGGGAGACTGAAGCTTTCTTT.

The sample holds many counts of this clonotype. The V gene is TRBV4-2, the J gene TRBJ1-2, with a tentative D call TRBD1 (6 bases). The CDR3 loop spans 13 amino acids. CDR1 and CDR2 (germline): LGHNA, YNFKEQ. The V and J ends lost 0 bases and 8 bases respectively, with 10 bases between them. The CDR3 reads CASSQDGRGGYTF. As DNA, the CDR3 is TGTGCCAGCAGCCAAGATGGGAGGGGGGGCTACACCTTC.

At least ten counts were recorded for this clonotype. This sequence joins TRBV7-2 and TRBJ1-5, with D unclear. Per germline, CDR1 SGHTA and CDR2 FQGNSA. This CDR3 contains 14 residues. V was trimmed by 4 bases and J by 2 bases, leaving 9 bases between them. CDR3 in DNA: TGTGCCAGCAGCTCGAGATTCGGCAATCAGCCCCAGCATTTT. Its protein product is CASSSRFGNQPQHF.

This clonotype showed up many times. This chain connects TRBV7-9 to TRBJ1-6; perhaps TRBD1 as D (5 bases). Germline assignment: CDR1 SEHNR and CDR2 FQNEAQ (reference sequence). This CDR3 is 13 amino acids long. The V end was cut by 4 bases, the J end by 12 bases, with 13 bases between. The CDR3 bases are TGTGCCAGCAGCTCACAACGGGGGGGACCCCTCCACTTT. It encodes CASSSQRGGPLHF.

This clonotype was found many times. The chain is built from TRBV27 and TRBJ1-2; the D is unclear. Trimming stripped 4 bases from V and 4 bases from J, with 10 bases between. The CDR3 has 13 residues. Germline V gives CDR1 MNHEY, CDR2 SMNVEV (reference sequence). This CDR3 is CASSSGVSYGYTF. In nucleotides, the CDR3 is TGTGCCAGCAGTTCCGGAGTATCCTATGGCTACACCTTC.

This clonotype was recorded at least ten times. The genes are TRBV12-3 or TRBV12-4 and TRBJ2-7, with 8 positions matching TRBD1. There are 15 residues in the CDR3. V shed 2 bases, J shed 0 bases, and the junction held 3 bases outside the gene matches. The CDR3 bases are TGTGCCAGCAGTTTACAGACAGGGGACTCCTACGAGCAGTACTTC. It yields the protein CASSLQTGDSYEQYF.

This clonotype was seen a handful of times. The CDR3 coding sequence is TGTGCCAGCATATCAGCTAGGTCGGGACTAGCGGGAAAAAAATCTTTGGGTGAGCAGTTCTTC. Translation gives CASISARSGLAGKKSLGEQFF. The chain joins TRBV28 to TRBJ2-1; 13 bases are a match to TRBD2. The CDR3 runs 21 residues. Germline-derived CDR1 and CDR2 are MDHEN and SYDVKM. With 7 bases clipped from V and 9 bases from J, the junction kept 27 bases outside the gene matches.

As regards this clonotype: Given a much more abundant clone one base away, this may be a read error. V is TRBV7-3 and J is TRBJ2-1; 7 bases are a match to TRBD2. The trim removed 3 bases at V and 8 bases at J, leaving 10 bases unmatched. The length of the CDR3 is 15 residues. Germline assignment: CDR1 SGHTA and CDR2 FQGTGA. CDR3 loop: CASSFTGGSAYEQFF. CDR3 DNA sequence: TGTGCCAGCAGCTTTACGGGGGGTTCCGCCTATGAGCAGTTCTTC. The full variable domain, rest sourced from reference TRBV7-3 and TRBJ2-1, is GAGVSQTPSNKVTEKGKYVELRCDPISGHTALYWYRQSLGQGPEFLIYFQGTGAADDSGLPNDRFFAVRPEGSVSTLKIQRTERGDSAVYLCASSFTGGSAYEQFFGPGTRLTVL.

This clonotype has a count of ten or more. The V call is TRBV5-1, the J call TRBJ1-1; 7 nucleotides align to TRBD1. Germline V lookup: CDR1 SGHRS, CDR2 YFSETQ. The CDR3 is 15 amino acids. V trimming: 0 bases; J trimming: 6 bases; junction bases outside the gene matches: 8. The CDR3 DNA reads TGCGCCAGCAGCTTGGGGGAGGGGGCGCACGCTGAAGCTTTCTTT. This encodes CASSLGEGAHAEAFF.

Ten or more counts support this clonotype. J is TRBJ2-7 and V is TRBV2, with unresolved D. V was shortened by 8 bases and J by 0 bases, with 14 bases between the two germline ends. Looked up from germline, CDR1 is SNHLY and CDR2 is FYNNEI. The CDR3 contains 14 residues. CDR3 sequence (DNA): TGTGCCAGCTTTCCCAAGGATGCCTCCTACGAGCAGTACTTC. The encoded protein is CASFPKDASYEQYF.

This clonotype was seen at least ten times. This chain's CDR3 is CASKGAGAVRDTQYF. As DNA, the CDR3 is TGTGCCAGCAAGGGGGCAGGGGCCGTGAGAGATACGCAGTATTTT. This sequence joins TRBV27 and TRBJ2-3, with 7 nucleotides matching TRBD1. V lost 7 bases to trimming and J lost 5 bases; unmatched junction nucleotides: 12. Germline values: CDR1 MNHEY, CDR2 SMNVEV (reference sequence). The CDR3 extends over 15 amino acids.

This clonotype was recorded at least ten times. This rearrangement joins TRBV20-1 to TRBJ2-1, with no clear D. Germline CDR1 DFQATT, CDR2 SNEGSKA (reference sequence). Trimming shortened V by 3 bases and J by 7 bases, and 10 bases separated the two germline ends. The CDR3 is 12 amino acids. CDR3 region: CSARSLGNEQFF. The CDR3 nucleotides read TGCAGTGCTAGGAGTCTAGGTAATGAGCAGTTCTTC.

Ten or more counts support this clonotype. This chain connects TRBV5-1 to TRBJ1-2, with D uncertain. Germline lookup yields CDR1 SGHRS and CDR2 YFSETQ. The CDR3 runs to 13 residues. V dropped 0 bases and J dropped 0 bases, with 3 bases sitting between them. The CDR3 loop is CASSLEANYGYTF. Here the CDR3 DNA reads TGCGCCAGCAGCTTGGAGGCTAACTATGGCTACACCTTC.

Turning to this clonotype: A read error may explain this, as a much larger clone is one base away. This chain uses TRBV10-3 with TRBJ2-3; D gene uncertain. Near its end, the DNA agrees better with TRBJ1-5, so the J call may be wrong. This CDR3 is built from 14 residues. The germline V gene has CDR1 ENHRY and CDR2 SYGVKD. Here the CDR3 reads CAISVGGNTDTQHF. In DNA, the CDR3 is TGTGCCATCAGTGTCGGCGGGAACACAGATACGCAGCATTTT.

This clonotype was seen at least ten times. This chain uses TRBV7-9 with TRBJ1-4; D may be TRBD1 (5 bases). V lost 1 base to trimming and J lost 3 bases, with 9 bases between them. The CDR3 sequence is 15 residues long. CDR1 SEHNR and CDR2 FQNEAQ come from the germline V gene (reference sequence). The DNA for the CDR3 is TGTGCCAGCAGCTTAGATTGGGGGTCTAATGAAAAACTGTTTTTT. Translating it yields CASSLDWGSNEKLFF.

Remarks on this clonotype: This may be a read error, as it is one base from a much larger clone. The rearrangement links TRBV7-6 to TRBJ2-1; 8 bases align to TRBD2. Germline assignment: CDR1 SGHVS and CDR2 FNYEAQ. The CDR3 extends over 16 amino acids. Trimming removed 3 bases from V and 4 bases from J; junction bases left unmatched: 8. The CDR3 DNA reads TGTGCCAGCAGCTTGGACGGTGCGGGGGGTTACAATGAGCAGTTCTTC. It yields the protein CASSLDGAGGYNEQFF. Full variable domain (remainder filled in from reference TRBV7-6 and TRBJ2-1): GAGVSQSPRYKVTKRGQDVALRCDPISGHVSLYWYRQALGQGPEFLTYFNYEAQQDKSGLPNDRFSAERPEGSISTLTIQRTEQRDSAMYRCASSLDGAGGYNEQFFGPGTRLTVL.

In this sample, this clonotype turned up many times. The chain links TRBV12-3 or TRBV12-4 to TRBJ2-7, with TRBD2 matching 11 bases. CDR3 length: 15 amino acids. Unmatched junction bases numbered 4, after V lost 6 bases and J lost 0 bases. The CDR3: CASRATSGGSYEQYF. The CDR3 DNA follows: TGTGCCAGCAGAGCAACTAGCGGGGGCTCCTACGAGCAGTACTTC.